This T cell receptor beta chain emerged from a study of blood T cell repertoires in COVID-19. Overall study: From T cells, B-cell-depleted T cells, or PBMCs came the material, which was cDNA or gDNA.

Trimming shortened V by 6 bases and J by 0 bases, and 12 bases separated the two germline ends. There are 15 residues in the CDR3. Germline V gives CDR1 SQVTM, CDR2 ANQGSEA. As originally analysed: Amplification of reference gene primers provided the estimated nucleated cell counts. Only in-frame clones appear in the TCRdb table, and some are missing; sequencing was by immunoSEQ multiplex PCR. Clone size and V and J calls were adopted from that table, with D and trimming inferred from the DNA. This sample has roughly 190,000 clones, with roughly 86% found just once. The receptor was isolated from a man aged 70-80 years with acute or convalescent COVID-19. The chain employs TRBV29-1 and TRBJ2-6, with D possibly being TRBD2 (5 bases). The material sequenced was peripheral blood. DNA for the CDR3: TGCAGCGTCCGCCCCGGAGGCTCTGGGGCCAACGTCCTGACTTTC. This gives the protein CSVRPGGSGANVLTF.